Listed below are T cell receptor beta chains from one sample, sequenced in a study of blood T cell repertoires in COVID-19. Assay used: immunoSEQ multiplex PCR; TCRdb lists only in-frame clones, some missing. The data show 200,000 to 300,000 clones, 80% to 90% seen once. The specimen sequenced was peripheral blood. These receptors were taken from a woman aged 45-59 years with acute or convalescent COVID-19. Both conserved end residues are part of each CDR3. The D gene is left open where the match is weak. Size is omitted from some rows. Given values are once, few, many or a class for expanded clones.

TRBV4-1	TRBD2	NA	TRBJ2-7	TGCGCCAGCAGCCAAACCGGACTAGCGGACTCTTCCTACGAGCAGTACTTC	CASSQTGLADSSYEQYF
TRBV27	TRBD1	NA	TRBJ2-1	TGTGCCAGCAGTCCACAGGGGGCGAAGTACAATGAGCAGTTCTTC	CASSPQGAKYNEQFF
TRBV5-1	TRBD1	few	TRBJ2-7	TGCGCCAGCAGCTTGGTAACAGGGGACGAGGGGGAGCAGTACTTC	CASSLVTGDEGEQYF
TRBV5-5	TRBD2	NA	TRBJ2-2	TGTGCCAGCAGCGCCGGCCCGGGAGGCACCGGGGAGCTGTTTTTT	CASSAGPGGTGELFF
TRBV5-1	NA	NA	TRBJ1-1	TGCGCCAGCAGCTTGGTCCAGGCCAGGGCATATGGTGAAGCTTTCTTT	CASSLVQARAYGEAFF
TRBV19	TRBD1	NA	TRBJ1-2	TGTGCCAGTAGCACGGACAGGGGCGGCTACACCTTC	CASSTDRGGYTF
TRBV12-1	NA	NA	TRBJ2-1	TGTGCCAGCCTCACTGTTGGTGAGCAGTTCTTC	CASLTVGEQFF
TRBV24-1	NA	NA	TRBJ1-5	TGTGCCACCAGTGATTCGCGGGGCTATAGCAATCAGCCCCAGCATTTT	CATSDSRGYSNQPQHF
TRBV3-1/TRBV3-2	NA	NA	TRBJ2-1	TGTGCCAGCAGCCAAGACGCTGTCCCTAGGGGCTACAATGAGCAGTTCTTC	CASSQDAVPRGYNEQFF
TRBV5-1	NA	NA	TRBJ1-1	TGCGCCAGCAGCCAACAGGGATTTGAGACTGAAGCTTTCTTT	CASSQQGFETEAFF
TRBV27	TRBD1	NA	TRBJ1-1	TGTGCCAGCAACCCCCAGTTGCCGGGACAGGGGCTTAGAGCTTTCTTT	CASNPQLPGQGLRAFF
TRBV10-3	NA	NA	TRBJ2-7	TGTGCCATCTTAAACAGGGTGGGCTACGAGCAGTACTTC	CAILNRVGYEQYF
TRBV6-4	NA	NA	TRBJ1-6	TGTGCCAGCAGTGACTCTTGGACAGCTAATTCACCCCTCCACTTT	CASSDSWTANSPLHF
TRBV14	TRBD2	NA	TRBJ2-3	TGTGCCAGCAGCCAAGATTACCCACTAGCGGGAGAGGAGGATACGCAGTATTTT	CASSQDYPLAGEEDTQYF
TRBV10-3	NA	NA	TRBJ2-1	TGTGCCATAACAGCCGGGACAACCTCCTACAATGAGCAGTTCTTC	CAITAGTTSYNEQFF
TRBV2	NA	NA	TRBJ1-5	TGTGCCAGCAGTGATCTAGGTAGCAATCAGCCCCAGCATTTT	CASSDLGSNQPQHF
TRBV6-2/TRBV6-3	TRBD1	NA	TRBJ2-6	TGTGCCAGCAGTTTCCGGGACAGGGGCTCCTCTGGGGCCAACGTCCTGACTTTC	CASSFRDRGSSGANVLTF
TRBV5-1	TRBD1	NA	TRBJ1-4	TGCGCCAGCAGTCGGGACAGGGAGGGAAAACTGTTTTTT	CASSRDREGKLFF
TRBV24-1	NA	NA	TRBJ1-1	TGTGCCACCAGTGTAGGAGGCGAAAACACTGAAGCTTTCTTT	CATSVGGENTEAFF
TRBV4-2	NA	NA	TRBJ2-1	TGTGCCAGCAGCCAAGCCGACTCCGGTTCCTACAATGAGCAGTTCTTC	CASSQADSGSYNEQFF
TRBV4-1	TRBD2	NA	TRBJ2-1	TGCGCCAGCAGCCAAGTCCCGGGACTAGCGGGAAACAATGAGCAGTTCTTC	CASSQVPGLAGNNEQFF
TRBV7-3	NA	few	TRBJ2-3	TGTGCCAGCAGCTTAGACGGGAGCACAGATACGCAGTATTTT	CASSLDGSTDTQYF
TRBV28	TRBD1	NA	TRBJ2-7	TGTGCCAGCAGCTCCGCTACAGGGGTGTACGAGCAGTACTTC	CASSSATGVYEQYF
TRBV6-6	NA	few	TRBJ2-7	TGTGCCAGCGGCACCCTCTACGAGCAGTACTTC	CASGTLYEQYF
TRBV3-1/TRBV3-2	NA	NA	TRBJ1-5	TGTGCCAGCAGCCAAGATCTAAATCAGCCCCAGCATTTT	CASSQDLNQPQHF
TRBV18	TRBD1	once	TRBJ2-3	TGTGCCAGCTCACCAATAGGACAGGGCCATGGGAGAGATACGCAGTATTTT	CASSPIGQGHGRDTQYF
TRBV2	NA	NA	TRBJ2-5	TGTGCCAGCAGTGAAGAGGCGGGACTCCAGGAGACCCAGTACTTC	CASSEEAGLQETQYF
TRBV10-2	NA	NA	TRBJ1-5	TGCGCCAGCAGTGACGGGGGTTTCAATCAGCCCCAGCATTTT	CASSDGGFNQPQHF
TRBV5-1	TRBD2	NA	TRBJ2-5	TGCGCCAGCAGCTTGGCTAGCGGCAAAGAGACCCAGTACTTC	CASSLASGKETQYF
TRBV5-1	NA	NA	TRBJ1-5	TGCGCCAGCAGCCCCACCACTACGGAAAATCAGCCCCAGCATTTT	CASSPTTTENQPQHF
TRBV13	NA	NA	TRBJ2-3	TGTGCCAGCAGCTTAGAGCGGGATACGCAGTATTTT	CASSLERDTQYF
TRBV5-5	TRBD2	once	TRBJ2-2	TGTGCCAGCAGCTGGTGGACTAGCGGTTGGGTCACCGGGGAGCTGTTTTTT	CASSWWTSGWVTGELFF
TRBV5-6	TRBD1	NA	TRBJ2-5	TGTGCCAGCAGCGCCTCCCTGACAGGGAAAGAGACCCAGTACTTC	CASSASLTGKETQYF
TRBV19	NA	NA	TRBJ1-5	TGTGCCAGTAGTATAGGGAGGGAACGAATGATATATAGCAATCAGCCCCAGCATTTT	CASSIGRERMIYSNQPQHF
TRBV12-5	TRBD2	NA	TRBJ2-1	TGTGCTAGTGGTTTGGTATCCAGCGGGAGATCATACAATGAGCAGTTCTTC	CASGLVSSGRSYNEQFF
TRBV28	NA	few	TRBJ1-4	TGTGCCAGCAGTTTTTTGGGGGAGGAGAATGAAAAACTGTTTTTT	CASSFLGEENEKLFF
TRBV3-1/TRBV3-2	NA	NA	TRBJ1-2	TGTGCCAGCAGCCGACAACAGGGTTCCTATGGCTACACCTTC	CASSRQQGSYGYTF
TRBV2	TRBD1	once	TRBJ1-1	TGTGCCAGCACACCCCTAGGGGGCTCTGAAGCTTTCTTT	CASTPLGGSEAFF
TRBV7-3	TRBD2	NA	TRBJ2-3	TGTGCCAGGTCAGCGGGAGGGGGTAGAGATACGCAGTATTTT	CARSAGGGRDTQYF
TRBV27	NA	NA	TRBJ2-3	TGTGCCAGCAGTTTGAATGGAGATTGGGGCACGCAGTATTTT	CASSLNGDWGTQYF
TRBV27	NA	NA	TRBJ2-7	TGTGCCAGCAGCGAATTTGGGACTGCAAAATTCTCCTACGAGCAGTACTTC	CASSEFGTAKFSYEQYF
TRBV4-1	TRBD2	NA	TRBJ2-1	TGCGCCAGCAGCCAAGATCCACTAGCGGGAGTAGGGGAGCAGTTCTTC	CASSQDPLAGVGEQFF
TRBV6-6	TRBD1	NA	TRBJ1-2	TGTGCCAGCAAAACTTGGGACAGTCTCTACACCTTC	CASKTWDSLYTF